A single sample is the source of the 20 T cell receptor beta chains below, sequenced in a study of molecular identifiers for immune sequencing clone quantification. In TCRdb, the PCR reads were re-called with MiXCR into one record per CDR3 protein. Of 490,000 or so distinct CDR3 sequences detected, 20% to 25% appear once; the ten largest clones hold more than 0.8%. Sequencing was carried out using naive CD8+ T cells from blood, with Jurkat cell RNA spiked in. Subset of the sample: FACS-sorted CD8+CD4-CCR7+CD45RA+ naive T cells. These receptors came from a human donor in good health. Some libraries in this study had Jurkat cell RNA spiked in.

The chain combines TRBV5-1 with TRBJ2-1; 9 positions agree with TRBD1. Losses at the gene ends were 3 bases for V and 5 bases for J; bases not matched to a gene: 12. CDR1 and CDR2 from the germline V gene are SGHRS and YFSETQ. CDR3 length equals 17 residues. The CDR3 loop reads CASSWGQGSLPNNEQFF. The CDR3 coding sequence is TGCGCCAGCAGCTGGGGACAGGGTAGCCTACCCAACAATGAGCAGTTCTTC.

This clonotype was detected a few times. The chain has TRBV11-2 and TRBJ1-2; 10 bases match TRBD1. Looked up from germline, CDR1 is SGHAT and CDR2 is FQNNGV. The CDR3 contains 21 residues. The ends lost 2 bases at V and 4 bases at J; junction bases unmatched: 22. The CDR3 is CASSLNIGTGEVEGTGYGYTF. CDR3 bases: TGTGCCAGCAGCTTAAATATTGGGACAGGGGAGGTAGAGGGGACCGGCTATGGCTACACCTTC.

The chain employs TRBV4-1 and TRBJ2-3; no reliable D call. The germline V and J ends were trimmed by 3 bases and 5 bases, with 3 bases remaining between them. The CDR3 contains 11 residues. Germline CDR1 and CDR2: MGHRA and YSYEKL. The CDR3 bases are TGCGCCAGCAGCCAGGTAGATACGCAGTATTTT. Translated: CASSQVDTQYF.

This clonotype occurred many times. The J gene is TRBJ1-4, the V gene TRBV7-8; no clear D. V lost 1 base and J 0 bases, leaving 9 bases between the germline ends. The CDR3 contains 16 residues. Germline CDR1 is SGHVS and CDR2 is FQNEAQ. This CDR3 is CASSLVVVATNEKLFF. The CDR3 DNA reads as TGTGCCAGCAGCTTAGTGGTTGTTGCAACTAATGAAAAACTGTTTTTT.

This clonotype was found many times. This chain uses TRBV19 with TRBJ1-5, with D perhaps TRBD1 (5 bases). V was clipped by 6 bases and J by 0 bases, with 18 bases between them. Germline CDR1 is LNHDA and CDR2 is SQIVND (reference sequence). The CDR3 has 17 amino acids. The CDR3 nucleotides are TGTGCCAGTAGAGCCCTCACAGGCTCTAATAGCAATCAGCCCCAGCATTTT. It translates to CASRALTGSNSNQPQHF.

This clonotype was picked up one time. Germline is not matched at one junction end, which may reflect a read error. The chain links TRBV27 to TRBJ2-3; 7 nucleotides line up with TRBD2. CDR3 length: 16 amino acids. Germline values: CDR1 MNHEY, CDR2 SMNVEV (reference sequence). The DNA of the CDR3 is TGTGCCGGCAGTTTATTTCCGGGAGGAGGCACAGATACGCAGTATTTT. This translates into CAGSLFPGGGTDTQYF.

There are a few counts of this clonotype. The V call is TRBV25-1, the J call TRBJ1-4; the match to TRBD1 covers 11 bases. This CDR3 spans 14 amino acids. The V gene's germline CDR1 is MGHDK and CDR2 SYGVNS. V lost 3 bases and J lost 14; bases outside the gene matches: 8. The CDR3 DNA sequence: TGTGCCAGCAGTGATTGGACAGGGGGCCCGAAGCTGTTTTTT. Translation: CASSDWTGGPKLFF.

This clonotype was seen many times. The CDR3 region has the DNA TGTGCCAGCAGCCCTGTGACAGGGGTACTCACTGAAGCTTTCTTT. This translates into CASSPVTGVLTEAFF. This rearrangement joins TRBV7-9 to TRBJ1-1, with 8 bases lining up with TRBD1. CDR1 SEHNR and CDR2 FQNEAQ come from the germline V gene (reference sequence). This CDR3 comprises 15 residues. Unmatched junction bases numbered 9, after V lost 5 bases and J lost 4 bases.

This clonotype has a handful of counts. The V gene is TRBV7-9, the J gene TRBJ2-5; 11 bases fit TRBD2. The length of the CDR3 is 16 residues. V shed 3 bases, J shed 2 bases, and the junction held 5 bases outside the gene matches. CDR1 and CDR2 (germline): SEHNR, FQNEAQ (reference sequence). Here the CDR3 DNA reads TGTGCCAGCAGCTTGATAGCGGGAGGGGGGCAAGAGACCCAGTACTTC. Its translation is CASSLIAGGGQETQYF.

The chain carries TRBV7-6 and TRBJ1-6; the D gene is possibly TRBD1 (6 bases). The CDR3 consists of 17 residues. Germline V lookup: CDR1 SGHVS, CDR2 FNYEAQ. Between the trimmed V and J ends, which lost 0 bases and 7 bases, there was a span of 16 bases. CDR3 sequence: CASSLAGRQVMNSPLHF. CDR3 nucleotides: TGTGCCAGCAGCTTAGCGGGGCGACAGGTCATGAATTCACCCCTCCACTTT.

The sample holds a few counts of this clonotype. The chain carries TRBV6-5 and TRBJ2-7; D tentatively reads TRBD1 or TRBD2 (5 bases each). The CDR3 length is 13 residues. V was cut by 5 bases and J by 7 bases, with 15 bases left in between. Per germline, CDR1 MNHEY and CDR2 SVGAGI. In nucleotides, the CDR3 is TGTGCCAGCAGTAAGGGACGTTTTATGGAGCAGTACTTC. This codes for CASSKGRFMEQYF.

The V call is TRBV6-2 or TRBV6-3, the J call TRBJ2-7; 7 nucleotides match TRBD1. The trim removed 0 bases at V and 3 bases at J, leaving 8 bases unmatched. This CDR3 contains 16 residues. Per the germline V gene, CDR1 is MNHEY and CDR2 is SVGEGT. The CDR3 DNA reads as TGTGCCAGCAGTTACTCGACAGGGATGTCGTTCTACGAGCAGTACTTC. This encodes CASSYSTGMSFYEQYF.

The chain has TRBV5-5 and TRBJ2-2; D is unclear. Trimming took 3 bases from V and 1 from J, leaving 7 bases between them. Germline V gives CDR1 SGHKS, CDR2 YYEKEE (reference sequence). CDR3 length: 14 residues. The CDR3 DNA is TGTGCCAGCAGCTGGGTATTGAACACCGGGGAGCTGTTTTTT. Its protein product is CASSWVLNTGELFF.

In regard to this clonotype: Sequence at one end of the junction differs from germline and may be a read error. J is TRBJ1-4 and V is TRBV30, with D perhaps matching TRBD1 (5 bases). CDR3 length: 15 amino acids. Germline V gene sequence: CDR1 GTSNPN, CDR2 SVGIG (reference sequence). CDR3 bases: TGTGCCTGGAGTTTAGGGGCAGTGCTAAATGAAAGACTGTTTTTT. It codes for CAWSLGAVLNERLFF.

This clonotype was seen ten or more times. This chain links TRBV5-4 with TRBJ2-7, with TRBD1 matching 11 bases. J lost 5 bases, V lost 4 bases, and 8 bases had no gene match. The CDR3 is 15 residues long. The germline gives CDR1 SGHNT, CDR2 YYREEE (reference sequence). The CDR3 reads CASSLLGQGANEQYF. The CDR3 DNA reads TGTGCCAGCAGCCTACTCGGACAGGGGGCGAACGAGCAGTACTTC.

The chain uses TRBV7-9 and TRBJ2-5; TRBD1 matches 8 bases. Germline CDR1 SEHNR, CDR2 FQNEAQ (reference sequence). The CDR3 totals 15 residues. V lost 4 bases to trimming and J lost 6 bases; unmatched junction nucleotides: 10. CDR3 nucleotides: TGTGCCAGCAGCTCCGGACAGGGAGTGCGAAAGACCCAGTACTTC. Protein: CASSSGQGVRKTQYF. The variable domain in full, completed from reference TRBV7-9 and TRBJ2-5, reads DTGVSQNPRHKITKRGQNVTFRCDPISEHNRLYWYRQTLGQGPEFLTYFQNEAQLEKSRLLSDRFSAERPKGSFSTLEIQRTEQGDSAMYLCASSSGQGVRKTQYFGPGTRLLVL.

This clonotype was detected many times. V usage is TRBV4-1 and J usage is TRBJ1-6, with no clear D. The germline V gene encodes CDR1 MGHRA and CDR2 YSYEKL. Between the trimmed V and J ends, which lost 5 bases and 7 bases, there was a span of 12 bases. The CDR3 is made up of 14 amino acids. In DNA, the CDR3 is TGCGCCAGCAGCTCCCGAGACGAGAATTCACCCCTCCACTTT. Its translation: CASSSRDENSPLHF.

Details on this clonotype: One junction end does not reproduce the germline sequence, and a read error may be involved. V and J are TRBV7-9 and TRBJ1-1; 10 bases match TRBD1. This CDR3 has 18 amino acids. Germline CDR1 is SEHNR and CDR2 is FQNEAQ (reference sequence). The CDR3: CASSLWGQGMGFYTGAFF. The CDR3, as DNA: TGTGCCAGCAGCTTATGGGGACAGGGGATGGGGTTTTACACTGGAGCTTTCTTT.

The chain employs TRBV27 and TRBJ2-5; 11 bases fit TRBD1. Germline assignment: CDR1 MNHEY and CDR2 SMNVEV (reference sequence). The CDR3 length is 14 residues. Trimming cost V 4 bases and J 7 bases; bases outside gene matches: 5. CDR3 region: CASSSLGQGATQYF. CDR3 coding DNA: TGTGCCAGCAGTTCTCTTGGACAGGGGGCGACCCAGTACTTC.

This clonotype was seen many times. CDR3 amino acids: CASSYTGVTEAFF. In nucleotides, the CDR3 is TGCGCCAGCAGCTACACAGGGGTTACTGAAGCTTTCTTT. The chain employs TRBV4-3 and TRBJ1-1; 7 positions agree with TRBD1. Per germline, CDR1 LGHNA and CDR2 YSLEER. CDR3 length equals 13 residues. V trimming: 5 bases; J trimming: 5 bases; junction bases outside the gene matches: 5.